A selection of T cell receptor beta chains follows, all from one sample in a study of cytomegalovirus exposure and HLA in healthy donors. The data were produced by immunoSEQ multiplex PCR, yet TCRdb's version contains in-frame clones alone and is incomplete. Here the sample spans approximately 280,000 clones, approximately 90% being singletons. Sequenced material: PBMCs. These receptor sequences come from a man aged 40-49 years in good health and CMV-seropositive. CDR3s include the opening cysteine and the closing phenylalanine or tryptophan. A D gene is named only where the DNA matches it firmly. Expanded clones are given a class, and other clones once, few, many or no size at all.

-,-,TRBV27,TRBJ2-1,TGTGCCAGCAGTTTTTCGAGTTCCTACAATGAGCAGTTCTTC,CASSFSSSYNEQFF
-,TRBD1,TRBV5-1,TRBJ2-3,TGCGCCAGCAGCTTGAGGGACAGGGGCACAGATACGCAGTATTTT,CASSLRDRGTDTQYF
-,TRBD1,TRBV28,TRBJ1-5,TGTGCCAGCACTTCCGACAGGGGGCGTTTTCAGCCCCAGCATTTT,CASTSDRGRFQPQHF
-,-,TRBV5-1,TRBJ1-1,TGCGCCAGCAGCTTGGCCGGGACAACGAACACTGAAGCTTTCTTT,CASSLAGTTNTEAFF
-,TRBD2,TRBV2,TRBJ2-3,TGTGCCAGCACCCCGGAGAGCGGGAGAGTGGATACGCAGTATTTT,CASTPESGRVDTQYF
-,-,TRBV21-1,TRBJ2-5,TGTGCCAGCAGCAATTACTGGCAGGGAAGGTGCCAAGAGACCCAGTACTTC,CASSNYWQGRCQETQYF
-,-,TRBV6-6,TRBJ2-7,TGTGCCAGCAGTTACGAGCCACCCTACGAGCAGTACTTC,CASSYEPPYEQYF
-,TRBD2,TRBV7-2,TRBJ2-1,TGTGCCAGCAGCTTTGGCGGGGGTCACAATGAGCAGTTCTTC,CASSFGGGHNEQFF
-,TRBD2,TRBV15,TRBJ2-7,TGTGCCACCAGCAGGGAAAGACTAGCGGGGGATAGTGGGGACTACGAGCAGTACTTC,CATSRERLAGDSGDYEQYF
-,TRBD1,TRBV7-9,TRBJ1-2,TGTTCCAGCAGCTTAGTTGTGGACAGGGGACGGGGCTACACCTTC,CSSSLVVDRGRGYTF
-,-,TRBV19,TRBJ1-1,TGTGCCAGTAGTTTCAGGGTGAACACTGAAGCTTTCTTT,CASSFRVNTEAFF
-,TRBD1,TRBV2,TRBJ1-5,TGTGCCAGCAGTCACCAGGGGGGAGGCAATCAGCCCCAGCATTTT,CASSHQGGGNQPQHF
-,TRBD1,TRBV28,TRBJ1-5,TGTGCCAGCAGTTTAGCCTCACATCGACAGGGGGCGAATCAGCCCCAGCATTTT,CASSLASHRQGANQPQHF
-,TRBD2,TRBV2,TRBJ2-1,TGTGCCAGCAGTGTGCCGACTAGCGGATTATTCAATGAGCAGTTCTTC,CASSVPTSGLFNEQFF
once,TRBD2,TRBV6-6,TRBJ2-1,TGTGCCAGCAGTTACTCCCCTAGCGGGAGCAATGAGCAGTTCTTC,CASSYSPSGSNEQFF